The rows below give T cell receptor beta chains drawn from one sample of a study of blood T cell repertoires in COVID-19. Clones were sequenced by immunoSEQ multiplex PCR, and TCRdb holds only the in-frame ones, with some missing. Among roughly 160,000 clones, roughly 84% were seen once, and the ten largest hold 6.9%. The sample was peripheral blood. These receptors were obtained from a man older than 75 with COVID-19, enrolled during active disease. Each CDR3 is given with its conserved first and last residue. The D gene is left open where the match is weak. The size of a clone is reported for some rows only, either as once, few or many, or as a class for expanded clones.

>TRBJ1-1|once|TRBV29-1|-
TGCAGCGTTGAAACAGAAAGGAACACTGAAGCTTTCTTT
CSVETERNTEAFF
>TRBJ2-7|once|TRBV4-3|-
TGCGCCAGCAGCCAAGCGGCAGGGGACTACGAGCAGTACTTC
CASSQAAGDYEQYF
>TRBJ1-1|-|TRBV7-9|TRBD1
TGTGCCAGCAGCTTATCCGGGACAGGGAGCACTGAAGCTTTCTTT
CASSLSGTGSTEAFF
>TRBJ2-1|-|TRBV19|TRBD2
TGTGCCAGTAGTCCCCTCCGACTAGCGGGGGAATACAATGAGCAGTTCTTC
CASSPLRLAGEYNEQFF
>TRBJ1-2|-|TRBV27|TRBD1
TGTGCCAGCAGTCTCCGGACAGGGCTAGGCTATGGCTACACCTTC
CASSLRTGLGYGYTF
>TRBJ2-3|-|TRBV7-2|TRBD1
TGTGCCAGCAGCTCAACAGGGACAGTCCCAGATACGCAGTATTTT
CASSSTGTVPDTQYF
>TRBJ2-1|-|TRBV5-4|-
TGTGCCAGCAGCTTGGGACTGGGTTTGGGTGAGCAGTTCTTC
CASSLGLGLGEQFF
>TRBJ2-5|-|TRBV6-5|-
TGTGCCAGCAGCCGAGGACAGCCCCAAGAGACCCAGTACTTC
CASSRGQPQETQYF
>TRBJ2-5|-|TRBV11-2|-
TGTGCCAGCAGCCCAGGGAATCAAGAGACCCAGTACTTC
CASSPGNQETQYF
>TRBJ2-1|-|TRBV6-5|-
TGTGCCACCCGGGGAACCTCCTACAATGAGCAGTTCTTC
CATRGTSYNEQFF
>TRBJ1-1|-|TRBV5-4|TRBD1
TGTGCCAGCAGCTTGACAGGGGCAACTGAAGCTTTCTTT
CASSLTGATEAFF
>TRBJ1-2|-|TRBV6-2/TRBV6-3|-
TGTGCCAGCAGTTACGGGGCCTATGGCTACACCTTC
CASSYGAYGYTF
>TRBJ1-2|-|TRBV6-2/TRBV6-3|-
TGTGCCAGCAGTCCCCTGGGGAGGGTCTCCTATGGCTACACCTTC
CASSPLGRVSYGYTF
>TRBJ1-4|-|TRBV4-1|-
TGCGCCAGCAGCCGAGGTCGGACTAATGAAAAACTGTTTTTT
CASSRGRTNEKLFF
>TRBJ1-5|-|TRBV5-8|TRBD1
TGTGCCAGCAGTGGGACAGGGGGGGACCAGCCCCAGCATTTT
CASSGTGGDQPQHF
>TRBJ1-3|few|TRBV9|-
TGTGCCAGCAGCGTAGATCACAGGGCTGGAAACACCATATATTTT
CASSVDHRAGNTIYF
>TRBJ2-3|-|TRBV7-9|-
TGTGCCAGCAGCTTATTGTCCAGTAGCACAGATACGCAGTATTTT
CASSLLSSSTDTQYF
>TRBJ2-3|-|TRBV28|TRBD2
TGTGCCAGCAGCGCACTAGCGGGGGGGCCGGGATATTCCTCAGATACGCAGTATTTT
CASSALAGGPGYSSDTQYF
>TRBJ1-5|-|TRBV18|TRBD1
TGTGCCAGCTCGCAGGGGGCGGATCAGCCCCAGCATTTT
CASSQGADQPQHF
>TRBJ1-2|-|TRBV19|TRBD1
TGTGCCAGTTCCCAGAGGACAGGGCAGTTCTATGGCTACACCTTC
CASSQRTGQFYGYTF
>TRBJ1-2|-|TRBV9|TRBD1
TGTGCCAGCAGCGTAGATGCCGGGACAGCCAACTATGGCTACACCTTC
CASSVDAGTANYGYTF
>TRBJ1-5|few|TRBV6-5|TRBD1
TGTGCCAGCAGTCAATGGGGCAGGGGGGCTCAGCCCCAGCATTTT
CASSQWGRGAQPQHF
>TRBJ1-2|few|TRBV11-3|-
TGTGCCAGCAGCTTACCAGGGAACTATGGCTACACCTTC
CASSLPGNYGYTF
>TRBJ1-2|few|TRBV3-1/TRBV3-2|-
TGTGCCAGCAGCCAAGTGCGGAACTATGGCTACACCTTC
CASSQVRNYGYTF
>TRBJ2-7|-|TRBV5-1|-
TGCGCCAGCAGCGATAGTCAGGTTTACGAGCAGTACTTC
CASSDSQVYEQYF
>TRBJ1-2|-|TRBV19|TRBD1
TGTGCCAGTAGTAGAACCCGGGACAGGGTTGGCTACACCTTC
CASSRTRDRVGYTF
>TRBJ2-2|-|TRBV11-3|-
TGTGCCAGCAGCTTAGACCCGGTCCCCGGGGAGCTGTTTTTT
CASSLDPVPGELFF
>TRBJ2-3|-|TRBV5-5|-
TGTGCCAGCAGCTTTTCAACAGACGCAGATACGCAGTATTTT
CASSFSTDADTQYF
>TRBJ2-5|-|TRBV2|-
TGTGCAGGAGGAGGGCTGACTGGGGAGACCCAGTACTTC
CAGGGLTGETQYF
>TRBJ1-5|-|TRBV7-8|TRBD1
TGTGCCAGCAGCTTAACTTCCGGGACAGAGGGGCCCCAGCATTTT
CASSLTSGTEGPQHF
>TRBJ1-1|-|TRBV5-5|TRBD1
TGTGCCAGCAGCCCCCAGACAGGGGATTTCACTGAAGCTTTCTTT
CASSPQTGDFTEAFF
>TRBJ1-2|-|TRBV18|-
TGTGCCAGCTCACCACCGGTAGCCGGCTATGGCTACACCTTC
CASSPPVAGYGYTF
>TRBJ2-7|-|TRBV7-2|-
TGTGCCAGCAGCGTAACCGGGAACTCCGACGAGCAGTACTTC
CASSVTGNSDEQYF
>TRBJ2-1|-|TRBV6-2/TRBV6-3|TRBD2
TGTGCCAGCAGTTACTCCCGGACTAGCGGGGGGGCTTACAATGAGCAGTTCTTC
CASSYSRTSGGAYNEQFF
>TRBJ1-5|once|TRBV20-1|-
TGCAGTGCTAGTAACAGGCTTCAGCCCCAGCATTTT
CSASNRLQPQHF
>TRBJ2-5|few|TRBV18|-
TGTGCCAGCTCCGACGGGTTGGAGACCCAGTACTTC
CASSDGLETQYF
>TRBJ1-5|-|TRBV19|-
TGTGCCAGTAGTATGAGGAGAACGGGTCAGCCCCAGCATTTT
CASSMRRTGQPQHF
>TRBJ2-5|-|TRBV2|-
TGTGCCAGCAAGGCCCAAAGTACGGGAGAGACCCAGTACTTC
CASKAQSTGETQYF
>TRBJ1-1|-|TRBV7-2|TRBD1
TGTGCCAGCAGCCAACCAGGGGGTGAAGCTTTCTTT
CASSQPGGEAFF
>TRBJ2-2|-|TRBV7-3|TRBD2
TGTGCCAGCAGCCCCCGTTCCAGCGGGGCCGGGGAGCTGTTTTTT
CASSPRSSGAGELFF